The source of this T cell receptor (beta chain) is a study of OX40 agonist ivuxolimab in advanced cancers. In terms of the full investigation: The costimulatory receptor OX40 (CD134) was targeted by ivuxolimab, a fully human IgG2 agonistic monoclonal antibody. Intravenous ivuxolimab was administered to patients every 2 weeks at six dose levels: 0.01, 0.1, 0.3, 1.5, 3 and 10 mg/kg. Of the roughly 50 dose-escalation patients, hepatocellular carcinoma was present in approximately 20, melanoma in approximately 15, renal cell carcinoma in 9 and head and neck cancer in 9. The dose-escalation cohort was almost 85% male with a mean age of around 62 years, ranging from about 20 to 80. Patients were allowed to have had prior anti-PD-1, anti-PD-L1 or anti-CTLA-4 therapy, and approximately 40% of the dose-escalation patients had previously received checkpoint inhibitors. Three dose-escalation patients achieved partial responses, one with hepatocellular carcinoma and two with cutaneous melanoma. The purpose of peripheral TCRbeta sequencing was to test whether ivuxolimab changed TCR sequence diversity and led to clonal T-cell expansion. The paper describes the monotherapy dose-escalation part (N of about 55 patients) of the phase I trial of ivuxolimab.

The trial excluded patients who had a history of autoimmune disease or who were on systemic immunosuppression. Peripheral blood for TCR sequencing was collected from all dose cohorts at baseline, on cycle 4 day 1, and on cycle 7 day 1. The samples were drawn from a first-in-human, open-label, multicenter phase I dose-escalation trial of ivuxolimab. The trial enrolled adults with locally advanced or metastatic head and neck squamous cell, hepatocellular, melanoma or renal cell carcinoma. Before TCR sequencing, CD4+ T cells and CD8+ T cells from peripheral blood were sorted into separate populations. The investigation overall reported the following: At doses from 0.1 to 3.0 mg/kg, clonal expansion was seen in both CD4+ and CD8+ blood T cells between baseline and week 6. After ivuxolimab, CD8+ T cells had more expanded clones than CD4+ T cells on average. Antigen specificity was not determined for the clonally expanded peripheral T cells. Low levels of normalized T-cell clonal expansion were also shown by some nonresponding patients. In partial responders in the 0.1-3.0 mg/kg groups, normalized peripheral clonal expansion was found to be among the lowest, especially among CD8+ T cells.

For sequencing of the TCRbeta CDR3 region, genomic DNA was extracted from the sorted cells. TCRbeta CDR3 regions were sequenced using the immunoSEQ Assay. The table comes from immuneACCESS by way of TCRdb, which keeps in-frame sequences with V and J called. Part of the clones is missing from these tables; in studies checked, under half for an unresolved V gene and the rest for unknown reasons. This sample has 72,000 or so clones in its table, and nearly 90% of those were observed once. The ten largest account for roughly 1.3% of the sample. About this clone itself: Its antigen target is currently unknown. The record has no base qualities; no much larger clone is one base away.

The sequencing here drew on CD4+ or CD8+ T cells sorted from blood, taken in a trial of the OX40 agonist ivuxolimab. This TCR was recovered from an adult with an advanced solid tumor such as melanoma, head and neck, liver or kidney cancer.

Here the CDR3 is given as CASSVGQGADYGYTF. The DNA sequence reads TGTGCCAGCAGCGTGGGACAGGGGGCGGACTATGGCTACACCTTC. The rearranged chain carries TRBV9 and TRBJ1-2; 12 nucleotides in the junction match TRBD1. The germline V gene encodes CDR1 SGDLS and CDR2 YYNGEE. The CDR3 goes from the cysteine to the phenylalanine over 15 residues. The entry retains the CDR3 DNA only, 45 bases that are in frame from base 1. Here V drops 2 bases and J drops 3 bases, and the junction holds 2 bases not matched to any gene.